This note documents a single TCR beta chain sequence. What this receptor recognizes is not known. Base qualities are not recorded, but no much larger clone differs from it by a single base. This specimen comes from a study of identical twins (TCRdb year 2016). Looking at the study overall: To test whether fetal clonotypes persist, this study deep-sequenced TCR alpha and beta repertoires from monozygotic twins, from unrelated adults of various ages, and from cord blood. To rule out contamination, replicate twin experiments were performed at different times with different library preparation protocols. Overall study outcomes, separate from this receptor: Abundant cord blood beta clonotypes had fewer insertions, young adult naive repertoires showed a similar but weaker trend, and memory repertoires showed no such trend. Recombination models systematically underestimated out-of-frame TCR alpha sharing in monozygotic twins but agreed with sharing between unrelated individuals. Because the same donors could not be followed over many years, the conclusions depended on cross-sectional statistical analysis. Out-of-frame TCR alpha sequences shared between twins showed an excess of low generation-probability sequences compared with coincidental sharing between unrelated individuals. Excess twin sharing in beta out-of-frame sequences was weaker because fewer shared sequences lowered the signal-to-noise ratio. Invariant T cells such as MAIT and iNKT could partly confound zero-insertion analyses, though diverse VJ usage argued against this for most clonotypes.

All donors were healthy Caucasians. Three unrelated non-twin adults were also sequenced: a male aged 18 to 30, a male aged 50 to 60 and a female aged 50 to 60. Using Miltenyi CD45RO+ enrichment and human naive T-cell isolation kits, memory (CD45RO+) and naive T cells were isolated from PBMC. V loses 3 bases, J loses 9 bases, and the germline ends lie 16 bases apart. Including cysteine and phenylalanine, the CDR3 has 14 amino acids. The kept DNA is CDR3 alone, 42 bases in frame from the first base. The germline V gene encodes CDR1 SGHRS and CDR2 YFSETQ. Preparation of the library involved 5' RACE. Reads for this sample came from an Illumina HiSeq 2000. A universal primer binding site was added through template switching, and the final cDNA carried a unique molecular identifier so that TCR cDNA molecules could be counted accurately. First-strand cDNA for TCR alpha and beta chains was synthesized from specific primers in the conserved constant-segment region. To control for contamination, every cDNA library was double barcoded, receiving both a SMART-Mk sample barcode and Illumina barcodes. TruSeq adapter sequences and Illumina sample barcodes were added in two successive PCR steps. The Illumina HiSeq platform was used with custom primers to sequence TCR alpha and beta cDNA libraries. Regarding the original processing steps: Raw reads were processed with MiGEC to extract unique molecular identifiers, and MiXCR was used to determine CDR3 positions. For each individual, recombination models were inferred using an EM algorithm with the repgenHMM and IGoR tools. Shared clonotype analysis was performed with the tcR package in R, normalizing sharing by the product of cloneset sizes. To study raw recombination without the effects of thymic and clonal selection, out-of-frame nonproductive sequences were analyzed. TCRdb took the public reads, trimmed them with fastp at Q25, ran MiXCR for clone calling and kept in-frame beta chains. Entries that share a CDR3 protein sequence are merged under the most common genes and DNA. TCRdb, rather than the study authors, made the V and J calls. This sample comprises hundreds of thousands of distinct CDR3 sequences, 6.1% of them detected only once. The top ten constitute around 1.9% of the sample.

The sample consisted of naive T cells sorted from blood. The sample's cell subset or site label, decoded: cells isolated with a human naive T-cell isolation kit. This TCR came from a young man in good health. The rearrangement joined TRBV5-1 to TRBJ2-1, with a tentative D call of TRBD1 or TRBD2, each matching 5 bases. At the DNA level, the sequence is TGCGCCAGCAGCTGGGACGCGGACCAGGTTGAGCAGTTCTTC. Its translation is CASSWDADQVEQFF.